Each of the 31 T cell receptor beta chains below was sequenced from the same sample in a study of blood T cell repertoires in COVID-19. Repertoires were generated with immunoSEQ multiplex PCR, while TCRdb's copy carries only in-frame clones and drops some. The sample contains about 150,000 clones, about 86% of which appear only once. Material for sequencing was peripheral blood. These receptors originate from an older man with acute or convalescent COVID-19.

This rearrangement joins TRBV28 to TRBJ2-7; possibly TRBD2 for D (6 bases). The CDR3 consists of 14 residues. Germline loops: CDR1 MDHEN, CDR2 SYDVKM. V was cut by 6 bases and J by 0 bases, with 12 bases left in between. CDR3 region: CASRTGTYSYEQYF. CDR3 nucleotide sequence: TGTGCCAGCAGGACCGGGACTTACTCCTACGAGCAGTACTTC.

The rearrangement joins TRBV25-1 to TRBJ2-1; TRBD2 matches at 7 bases. The CDR3 is made up of 15 amino acids. Trimming cost V 3 bases and J 7 bases; bases outside gene matches: 9. From germline, CDR1 is MGHDK and CDR2 SYGVNS. The CDR3 reads CASSEIAGVNNEQFF. The CDR3 DNA follows: TGTGCCAGCAGTGAGATTGCGGGAGTTAATAATGAGCAGTTCTTC. The variable domain in full, with the rest retrieved from reference TRBV25-1 and TRBJ2-1, is EADIYQTPRYLVIGTGKKITLECSQTMGHDKMYWYQQDPGMELHLIHYSYGVNSTEKGDLSSESTVSRIRTEHFPLTLESARPSHTSQYLCASSEIAGVNNEQFFGPGTRLTVL.

With regard to this clone: Other nucleotide sequences in the sample specify the same CDR3. This chain links TRBV18 with TRBJ2-5; TRBD2 agrees at 10 bases. The V and J ends lost 2 bases and 4 bases, in that order; junction bases with no gene match: 4. The CDR3 has 15 amino acids. In germline, CDR1 is KGHSH, CDR2 LQKENI. The CDR3: CASSPLAGGGETQYF. The CDR3 DNA is TGTGCCAGCTCACCATTAGCGGGAGGAGGAGAGACCCAGTACTTC.

The rearrangement joins TRBV4-2 to TRBJ2-2; tentative D call: TRBD2 (6 bases). Trimming removed 1 base at V and 6 bases at J, with 15 bases between. This CDR3 is built from 16 residues. Per the germline V gene, CDR1 is LGHNA and CDR2 is YNFKEQ. The CDR3 is CASSQAGAAGAGELFF. CDR3 sequence (DNA): TGTGCCAGCAGCCAAGCGGGAGCGGCTGGGGCCGGGGAGCTGTTTTTT.

This clone was observed a handful of times. DNA of the CDR3: TGTGCCAGCAAGGAGGACAGCAATCAGCCCCAGCATTTT. This encodes CASKEDSNQPQHF. The V and J genes are TRBV2 and TRBJ1-5, with D uncertain. Per the germline V gene, CDR1 is SNHLY and CDR2 is FYNNEI. This CDR3 spans 13 amino acids. With 7 bases removed from V and 1 base from J, the gap between germline ends came to 8 bases. Complete variable domain (other parts from reference TRBV2 and TRBJ1-5): EPEVTQTPSHQVTQMGQEVILRCVPISNHLYFYWYRQILGQKVEFLVSFYNNEISEKSEIFDDQFSVERPDGSNFTLKIRSTKLEDSAMYFCASKEDSNQPQHFGDGTRLSIL.

The chain uses TRBV19 and TRBJ1-6; D possibly corresponds to TRBD1 (6 bases). The CDR3 is 13 residues long. V was trimmed by 6 bases and J by 10 bases, leaving 13 bases between them. Per germline, CDR1 LNHDA and CDR2 SQIVND (reference sequence). CDR3 sequence reads: CASSSQGNSPLHF. DNA for the CDR3: TGTGCCAGTAGCTCACAGGGAAACTCACCCCTCCACTTT.

The CDR3, as DNA: TGTGCCAGCAGTGAGCCCAGGGGGTTGCAGTTCTTC. Amino acids: CASSEPRGLQFF. J is TRBJ2-1 and V is TRBV6-1; 7 bases are a match to TRBD1. Germline lookup yields CDR1 MNHNS and CDR2 SASEGT. The length of the CDR3 is 12 residues. Trimming cost V 3 bases and J 12 bases; bases outside gene matches: 5.

This chain uses TRBV9 with TRBJ2-1; TRBD1 aligns across 7 bases. This CDR3 spans 12 amino acids. CDR1 is SGDLS, CDR2 YYNGEE, per germline. Trimming removed 3 bases from V and 8 bases from J; junction bases left unmatched: 2. The CDR3 sequence is CASSDTGDEQFF. The CDR3 coding sequence is TGTGCCAGCAGCGATACAGGGGATGAGCAGTTCTTC.

This rearrangement joins TRBV19 to TRBJ1-2, with D perhaps matching TRBD1 (5 bases). V shed 1 base and J shed 4 bases, with 10 bases lying between them. CDR1 and CDR2 from the germline V gene are LNHDA and SQIVND (reference sequence). The CDR3 has 14 residues. CDR3 nucleotides: TGTGCCAGTAGTATAGTCGGGGGAACCTATGGCTACACCTTC. It specifies CASSIVGGTYGYTF.

V gene TRBV4-3 combines with J gene TRBJ2-1; 12 nucleotides agree with TRBD1. The CDR3 sequence is 15 residues long. V was clipped by 3 bases and J by 6 bases; unmatched bases: 3. Looked up from germline, CDR1 is LGHNA and CDR2 is YSLEER. CDR3 residues: CASSQPGQGANEQFF. The CDR3 DNA follows: TGCGCCAGCAGCCAGCCGGGACAGGGGGCCAATGAGCAGTTCTTC.

The CDR3 coding sequence is TGCGCCAGCAGCCCGGCAGGGAATGAGCAGTTCTTC. It translates to CASSPAGNEQFF. The chain combines TRBV5-1 with TRBJ2-1; D might be TRBD1 (5 bases). The CDR3 totals 12 residues. Trimming stripped 4 bases from V and 7 bases from J, with 9 bases between. Germline CDR1 is SGHRS and CDR2 is YFSETQ.

The gene calls are TRBV19 and TRBJ2-1; 7 bases map to TRBD1. Germline values: CDR1 LNHDA, CDR2 SQIVND (reference sequence). The CDR3 is 15 amino acids. With V trimmed by 5 bases and J by 1 base, 5 bases remained unmatched. The CDR3 bases are TGTGCCAGTAGTGCCACAGGGGAATCCTACAATGAGCAGTTCTTC. Its protein is CASSATGESYNEQFF.

The chain combines TRBV28 with TRBJ1-1; 9 positions match TRBD1. The CDR3 sequence is 15 residues long. The junction had 9 bases not matched to a gene; V was cut back by 6 bases and J by 4 bases. Germline assignment: CDR1 MDHEN and CDR2 SYDVKM. This CDR3 reads CASRPTGTGSTEAFF. The CDR3 DNA sequence: TGTGCCAGCAGGCCGACCGGGACAGGGTCCACTGAAGCTTTCTTT.

The CDR3 DNA reads TGTGCCAGCAGCTTACTCCGGGACAGGGGTTCAACTGAGCAGTTCTTC. Amino acid sequence: CASSLLRDRGSTEQFF. This chain links TRBV11-1 with TRBJ2-1; 10 positions agree with TRBD1. Germline V CDR1 and CDR2: SGHAT, FQDESV (reference sequence). J lost 9 bases, V lost 2 bases, and 10 bases had no gene match. The CDR3 is 16 residues long.

The chain links TRBV7-2 to TRBJ1-2, with D possibly matching TRBD1 (5 bases). The CDR3 loop spans 17 amino acids. Germline V gene sequence: CDR1 SGHTA, CDR2 FQGNSA. Trimming removed 1 base from V and 0 bases from J, with 15 bases in between. CDR3 sequence reads: CASSLGPGRAANYGYTF. DNA for the CDR3: TGTGCCAGCAGCTTAGGTCCGGGCAGGGCAGCTAACTATGGCTACACCTTC.

The rearrangement joins TRBV5-1 to TRBJ2-5; TRBD2 matches 7 bases. Germline-derived CDR1 and CDR2 are SGHRS and YFSETQ. This CDR3 comprises 16 residues. V gave up 0 bases and J gave up 2 bases; unmatched junction bases: 7. Here the CDR3 reads CASSLGVGRRQETQYF. As DNA, the CDR3 is TGCGCCAGCAGCTTGGGGGTCGGGAGGCGACAAGAGACCCAGTACTTC.

The rearrangement links TRBV29-1 to TRBJ1-1, with D possibly being TRBD1 (5 bases). Trimming stripped 4 bases from V and 1 base from J, with 16 bases between. Germline V lookup: CDR1 SQVTM, CDR2 ANQGSEA. The CDR3 spans 15 residues. CDR3 sequence reads: CSVARSGGKNTEAFF. CDR3 sequence (DNA): TGCAGCGTTGCTAGGTCCGGGGGGAAGAACACTGAAGCTTTCTTT. Using reference TRBV29-1 and TRBJ1-1 for the parts outside the CDR3, the full variable domain is SAVISQKPSRDICQRGTSLTIQCQVDSQVTMMFWYRQQPGQSLTLIATANQGSEATYESGFVIDKFPISRPNLTFSTLTVSNMSPEDSSIYLCSVARSGGKNTEAFFGQGTRLTVV.

This clone was seen a few times. This sequence joins TRBV6-2 or TRBV6-3 and TRBJ1-2; D is perhaps TRBD1 (5 bases). The CDR3 runs 15 residues. Germline loops: CDR1 MNHEY, CDR2 SVGEGT. Trimming cost V 4 bases and J 4 bases, with 16 bases left between them. The CDR3, as DNA: TGTGCCAGCAGTTCCCTCGTCGACAGCGCCTATGGCTACACCTTC. This codes for CASSSLVDSAYGYTF.

The chain is built from TRBV11-3 and TRBJ2-1; 11 nucleotides align to TRBD1. In germline, CDR1 is SGHNT, CDR2 YENEEA. CDR3 length equals 15 residues. The trim removed 3 bases at V and 8 bases at J, leaving 6 bases unmatched. The CDR3 DNA sequence: TGTGCCAGCAGCTTGGGACAGGGGGTTGCGGATGAGCAGTTCTTC. Encoded protein: CASSLGQGVADEQFF.

The genes are TRBV19 and TRBJ2-1, with 9 positions matching TRBD2. After removal of 4 bases from V and 4 bases from J, the junction contained 11 bases not matched to a gene. Germline loops: CDR1 LNHDA, CDR2 SQIVND (reference sequence). The CDR3 spans 17 residues. CDR3 sequence reads: CASSTPPSAGGYNEQFF. The DNA of the CDR3 is TGTGCCAGTAGTACCCCTCCCTCCGCGGGAGGGTACAATGAGCAGTTCTTC.

About this clone itself: Other DNA sequences within the sample encode an identical CDR3. The J gene is TRBJ2-7, the V gene TRBV6-5; 9 bases fit TRBD1. This CDR3 is built from 12 residues. CDR1 is MNHEY, CDR2 SVGAGI, per germline. V lost 6 bases to trimming and J lost 3 bases; unmatched junction nucleotides: 0. Here the CDR3 DNA reads TGTGCCAGCAGGACAGGGGGCTACGAGCAGTACTTC. It yields the protein CASRTGGYEQYF.

The rearrangement joins TRBV25-1 to TRBJ2-1; 8 bases align to TRBD2. The ends lost 5 bases at V and 2 bases at J; junction bases unmatched: 5. CDR1 is MGHDK and CDR2 is SYGVNS in the germline V gene. The CDR3 loop spans 15 amino acids. This CDR3 is CASSPLAGPYNEQFF. CDR3 bases: TGTGCCAGCAGTCCCCTAGCGGGTCCCTACAATGAGCAGTTCTTC.

This clone came up once. The chain employs TRBV2 and TRBJ2-2; TRBD2 is a possible D gene (5 bases). Per the germline V gene, CDR1 is SNHLY and CDR2 is FYNNEI. This CDR3 contains 13 residues. V dropped 7 bases and J dropped 4 bases, with 10 bases sitting between them. The CDR3 DNA is TGTGCCAGCAAACGGGAAGGCACCGGGGAGCTGTTTTTT. Its protein product is CASKREGTGELFF. The whole variable domain, remainder taken from reference TRBV2 and TRBJ2-2, is EPEVTQTPSHQVTQMGQEVILRCVPISNHLYFYWYRQILGQKVEFLVSFYNNEISEKSEIFDDQFSVERPDGSNFTLKIRSTKLEDSAMYFCASKREGTGELFFGEGSRLTVL.

This clone was detected a few times. An end of the junction differs from the germline gene, which may be a read error. This sequence joins TRBV7-7 and TRBJ1-3; no reliable D call. Germline V lookup: CDR1 SSHAT, CDR2 FNYEAQ (reference sequence). The CDR3 covers 15 residues. CDR3 amino acids: CASSLGMGVGNTIYF. The CDR3 DNA reads as TGTGCTAGCAGCTTAGGAATGGGAGTTGGAAACACCATATATTTT.

This chain joins TRBV19 and TRBJ2-7, with 8 bases matching TRBD1. V was clipped by 8 bases and J by 0 bases; unmatched bases: 9. Per germline, CDR1 LNHDA and CDR2 SQIVND (reference sequence). CDR3 length: 15 residues. The CDR3: CASARTGTYSYEQYF. The CDR3 DNA sequence: TGTGCCAGTGCGAGGACAGGGACCTACTCCTACGAGCAGTACTTC. Combining the CDR3 with reference TRBV19 and TRBJ2-7 gives the whole variable domain DGGITQSPKYLFRKEGQNVTLSCEQNLNHDAMYWYRQDPGQGLRLIYYSQIVNDFQKGDIAEGYSVSREKKESFPLTVTSAQKNPTAFYLCASARTGTYSYEQYFGPGTRLTVT.

This sequence joins TRBV5-6 and TRBJ1-1; 9 bases align to TRBD1. The CDR3 is 15 residues long. Trimming took 3 bases from V and 0 from J; bases not matched to a gene: 3. CDR1 and CDR2 from the germline V gene are SGHDT and YYEEEE. For the CDR3, the DNA is TGTGCCAGCAGCTCTACAGGGGGCTTGAACACTGAAGCTTTCTTT. Translated, it gives CASSSTGGLNTEAFF.

The chain joins TRBV7-9 to TRBJ2-5, with 8 bases fitting TRBD1. Germline CDR1 SEHNR, CDR2 FQNEAQ (reference sequence). V lost 4 bases and J lost 4; bases outside the gene matches: 11. The CDR3 consists of 16 residues. The CDR3 sequence is CASSSPGTGLRETQYF. CDR3 coding DNA: TGTGCCAGCAGCTCCCCCGGGACAGGACTTCGAGAGACCCAGTACTTC.

The chain combines TRBV7-3 with TRBJ2-7, with D maybe TRBD2 (6 bases). From germline, CDR1 is SGHTA and CDR2 FQGTGA. V dropped 4 bases and J dropped 3 bases, with 10 bases sitting between them. The CDR3 loop spans 13 amino acids. The CDR3 reads CASSSDYLYEQYF. Written as DNA, the CDR3 is TGTGCCAGCAGCTCGGACTACCTCTACGAGCAGTACTTC.

The chain combines TRBV9 with TRBJ2-1; 10 bases line up with TRBD2. Trimming took 3 bases from V and 4 from J; bases not matched to a gene: 4. The CDR3 totals 15 residues. The germline gives CDR1 SGDLS, CDR2 YYNGEE. The CDR3 coding sequence is TGTGCCAGCAGCGCAAGCGGGAGGGGTTACAATGAGCAGTTCTTC. Protein product: CASSASGRGYNEQFF.

This chain connects TRBV7-2 to TRBJ2-2; a weak D match, TRBD2 (5 bases). Germline values: CDR1 SGHTA, CDR2 FQGNSA. Trimming removed 6 bases from V and 2 bases from J, with 16 bases in between. The CDR3 has 16 amino acids. CDR3 nucleotide sequence: TGTGCCAGCAGATATGTTTCAAGCGGAAACACCGGGGAGCTGTTTTTT. This translates into CASRYVSSGNTGELFF. Drawing the rest from reference TRBV7-2 and TRBJ2-2, the complete variable domain is GAGVSQSPSNKVTEKGKDVELRCDPISGHTALYWYRQSLGQGLEFLIYFQGNSAPDKSGLPSDRFSAERTGGSVSTLTIQRTQQEDSAVYLCASRYVSSGNTGELFFGEGSRLTVL.

The CDR3 loop is CATSDLSADSYNEQFF. The DNA for the CDR3 is TGTGCCACCAGTGATTTGTCTGCGGACTCCTACAATGAGCAGTTCTTC. V usage is TRBV24-1 and J usage is TRBJ2-1; D call uncertain. Germline assignment: CDR1 KGHDR and CDR2 SFDVKD. The CDR3 has 16 residues. The V end lost 0 bases, the J end lost 0 bases, and 8 bases lay between the germline ends.